Included here is one T cell receptor (beta chain) sequence, with context. Profiled with immunoSEQ multiplex PCR; TCRdb holds only in-frame clones, not every one. The repertoire holds about 23,000 clones, with 80% to 95% as singletons. Germline V gives CDR1 SNHLY, CDR2 FYNNEI. Trimming stripped 4 bases from V and 0 bases from J, with 17 bases between. This CDR3 is built from 17 residues. This sample was taken from a study of blood T cell repertoires in COVID-19. On the study more broadly: Samples of COVID-19 (acute and convalescent) were obtained from the United States, Italy and Spain.

This sequence was found in a human donor in a cohort sampled during active COVID-19. J is TRBJ2-3 and V is TRBV2, with a possible D match to TRBD2 (6 bases). Specimen: peripheral blood. CDR3 in amino acids: CASSVGGAPTSTDTQYF. The CDR3, as DNA: TGTGCCAGCAGTGTCGGCGGGGCGCCCACTAGCACAGATACGCAGTATTTT.